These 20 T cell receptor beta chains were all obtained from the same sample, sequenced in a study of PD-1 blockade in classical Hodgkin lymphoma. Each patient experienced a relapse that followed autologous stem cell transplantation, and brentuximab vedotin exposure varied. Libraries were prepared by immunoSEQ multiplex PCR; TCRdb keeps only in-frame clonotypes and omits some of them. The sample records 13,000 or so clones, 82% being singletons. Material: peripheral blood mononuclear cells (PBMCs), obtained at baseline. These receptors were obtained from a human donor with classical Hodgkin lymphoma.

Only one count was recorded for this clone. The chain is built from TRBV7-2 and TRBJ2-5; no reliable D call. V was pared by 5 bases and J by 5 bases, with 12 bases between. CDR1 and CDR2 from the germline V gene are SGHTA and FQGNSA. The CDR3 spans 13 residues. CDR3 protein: CASSPRVGETQYF. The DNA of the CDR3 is TGTGCCAGCAGCCCTAGGGTCGGGGAGACCCAGTACTTC.

The CDR3 spells CASTLETGPYEQYF. CDR3 in DNA: TGTGCCAGCACCCTGGAGACAGGACCCTACGAGCAGTACTTC. The genes are TRBV5-4 and TRBJ2-7; D possibly corresponds to TRBD1 (6 bases). Germline values: CDR1 SGHNT, CDR2 YYREEE (reference sequence). The CDR3 sequence is 14 residues long. The germline V and J ends were trimmed by 6 bases and 2 bases, with 15 bases remaining between them.

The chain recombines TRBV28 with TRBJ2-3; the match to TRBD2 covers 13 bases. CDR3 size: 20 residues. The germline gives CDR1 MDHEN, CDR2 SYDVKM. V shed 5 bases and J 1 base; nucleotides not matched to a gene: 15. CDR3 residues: CASSVTRTDGLAGGTDTQYF. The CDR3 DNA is TGTGCCAGCAGTGTCACCCGGACAGATGGACTAGCGGGGGGCACAGATACGCAGTATTTT.

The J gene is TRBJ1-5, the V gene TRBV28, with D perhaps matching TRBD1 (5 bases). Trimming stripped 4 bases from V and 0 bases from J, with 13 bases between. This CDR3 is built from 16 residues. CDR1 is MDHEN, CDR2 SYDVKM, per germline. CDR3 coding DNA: TGTGCCAGCAGTTCAGGGAGTTTTCGTAGCAATCAGCCCCAGCATTTT. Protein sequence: CASSSGSFRSNQPQHF.

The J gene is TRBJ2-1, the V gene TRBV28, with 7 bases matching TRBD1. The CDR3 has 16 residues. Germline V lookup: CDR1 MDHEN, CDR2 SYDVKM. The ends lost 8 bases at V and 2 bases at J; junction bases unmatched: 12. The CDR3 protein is CASGHQRGQPYNEQFF. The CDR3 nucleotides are TGTGCCAGCGGTCATCAAAGGGGACAGCCCTACAATGAGCAGTTCTTC.

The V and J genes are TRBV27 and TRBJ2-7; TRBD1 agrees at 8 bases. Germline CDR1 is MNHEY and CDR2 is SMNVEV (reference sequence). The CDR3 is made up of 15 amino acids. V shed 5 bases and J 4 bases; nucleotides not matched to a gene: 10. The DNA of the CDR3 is TGTGCCAGCAGTCTGCTAGGGACAGGACCATACGAGCAGTACTTC. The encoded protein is CASSLLGTGPYEQYF.

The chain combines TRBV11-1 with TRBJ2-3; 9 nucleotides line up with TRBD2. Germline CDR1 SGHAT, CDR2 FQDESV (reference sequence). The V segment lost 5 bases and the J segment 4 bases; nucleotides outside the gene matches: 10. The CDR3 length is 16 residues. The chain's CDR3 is CASSPRLAGPSDTQYF. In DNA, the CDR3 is TGTGCCAGCAGCCCCCGGCTAGCGGGGCCCTCAGATACGCAGTATTTT.

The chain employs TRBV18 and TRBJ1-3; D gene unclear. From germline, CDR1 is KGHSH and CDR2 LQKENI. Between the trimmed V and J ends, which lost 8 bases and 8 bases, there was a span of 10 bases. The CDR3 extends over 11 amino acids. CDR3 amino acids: CASAQLDTIYF. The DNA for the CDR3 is TGTGCCAGCGCCCAACTGGACACCATATATTTT.

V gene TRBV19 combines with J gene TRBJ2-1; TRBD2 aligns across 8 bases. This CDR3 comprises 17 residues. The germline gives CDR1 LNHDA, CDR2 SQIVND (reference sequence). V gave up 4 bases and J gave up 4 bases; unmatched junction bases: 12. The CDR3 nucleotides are TGTGCCAGTAGTAACCCAGCTAGCGAGCGGGGGTACAATGAGCAGTTCTTC. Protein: CASSNPASERGYNEQFF.

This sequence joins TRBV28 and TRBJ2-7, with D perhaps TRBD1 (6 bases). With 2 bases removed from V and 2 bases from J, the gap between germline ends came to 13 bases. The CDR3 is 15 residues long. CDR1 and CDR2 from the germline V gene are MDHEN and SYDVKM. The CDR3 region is CASSLAGQTTYEQYF. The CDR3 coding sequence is TGTGCCAGCAGTTTAGCAGGACAGACCACCTACGAGCAGTACTTC.

CDR3 region: CASSMVGGGGETQYF. The CDR3 DNA sequence: TGTGCCAGTAGTATGGTTGGGGGCGGCGGGGAGACCCAGTACTTC. The chain uses TRBV19 and TRBJ2-5; D possibly corresponds to TRBD1 (6 bases). Per the germline V gene, CDR1 is LNHDA and CDR2 is SQIVND (reference sequence). Trimming removed 3 bases at V and 5 bases at J, with 16 bases between. The CDR3 sequence is 15 residues long.

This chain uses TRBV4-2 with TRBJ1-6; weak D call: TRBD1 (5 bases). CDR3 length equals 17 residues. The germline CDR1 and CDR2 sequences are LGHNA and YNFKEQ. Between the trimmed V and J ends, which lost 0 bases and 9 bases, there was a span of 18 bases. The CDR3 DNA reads TGTGCCAGCAGCCAAGACGGGGAGGGCGGGGGGATTTCACCCCTCCACTTT. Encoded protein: CASSQDGEGGGISPLHF.

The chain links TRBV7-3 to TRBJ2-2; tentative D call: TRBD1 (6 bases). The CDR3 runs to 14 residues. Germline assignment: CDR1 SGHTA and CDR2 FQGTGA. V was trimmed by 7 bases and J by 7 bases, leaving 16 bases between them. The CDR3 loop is CASKKQGSGGELFF. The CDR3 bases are TGTGCCAGCAAGAAACAGGGTTCTGGCGGGGAGCTGTTTTTT.

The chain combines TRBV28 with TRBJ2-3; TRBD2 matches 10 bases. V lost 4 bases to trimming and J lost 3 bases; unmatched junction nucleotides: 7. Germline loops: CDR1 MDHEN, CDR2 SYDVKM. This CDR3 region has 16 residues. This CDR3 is CASSSSSGRETDTQYF. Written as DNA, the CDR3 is TGTGCCAGCAGTTCCTCCAGCGGGAGGGAGACAGATACGCAGTATTTT.

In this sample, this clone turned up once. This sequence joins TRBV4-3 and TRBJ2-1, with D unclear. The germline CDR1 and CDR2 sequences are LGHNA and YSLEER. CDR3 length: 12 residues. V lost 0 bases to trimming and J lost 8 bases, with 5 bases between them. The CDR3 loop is CASSQEGYEQFF. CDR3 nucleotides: TGCGCCAGCAGCCAAGAAGGTTATGAGCAGTTCTTC.

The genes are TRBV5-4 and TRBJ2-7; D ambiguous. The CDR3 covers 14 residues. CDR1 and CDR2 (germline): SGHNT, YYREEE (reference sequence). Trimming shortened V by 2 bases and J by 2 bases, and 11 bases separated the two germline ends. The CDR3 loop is CASSFPKEPYEQYF. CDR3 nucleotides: TGTGCCAGCAGCTTCCCTAAGGAACCCTACGAGCAGTACTTC.

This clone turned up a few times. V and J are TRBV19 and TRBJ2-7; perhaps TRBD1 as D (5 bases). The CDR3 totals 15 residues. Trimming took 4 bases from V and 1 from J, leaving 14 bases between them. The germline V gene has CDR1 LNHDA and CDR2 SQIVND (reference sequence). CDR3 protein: CASSNLQGRSYEQYF. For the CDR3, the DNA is TGTGCCAGTAGTAATTTGCAGGGAAGGTCCTACGAGCAGTACTTC.

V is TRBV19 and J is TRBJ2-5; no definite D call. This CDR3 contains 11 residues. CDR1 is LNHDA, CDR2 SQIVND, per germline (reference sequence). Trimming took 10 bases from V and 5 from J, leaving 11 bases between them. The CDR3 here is CATTSGETQYF. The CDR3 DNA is TGTGCCACCACCTCGGGCGAGACCCAGTACTTC.

The CDR3 sequence: CASSWTGFFSGANVLTF. The CDR3 DNA is TGTGCCAGCAGCTGGACAGGGTTTTTCTCTGGGGCCAACGTCCTGACTTTC. The chain combines TRBV5-6 with TRBJ2-6; 8 bases agree with TRBD1. The trim removed 3 bases at V and 0 bases at J, leaving 5 bases unmatched. CDR3 length: 17 residues. The germline V gene has CDR1 SGHDT and CDR2 YYEEEE.

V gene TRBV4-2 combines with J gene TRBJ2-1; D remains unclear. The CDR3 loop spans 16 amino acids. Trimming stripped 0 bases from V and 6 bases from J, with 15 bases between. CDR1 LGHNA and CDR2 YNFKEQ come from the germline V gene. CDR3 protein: CASSQDFLPPLNEQFF. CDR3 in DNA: TGTGCCAGCAGCCAAGATTTTCTCCCTCCACTCAATGAGCAGTTCTTC.